This T cell receptor (beta chain) emerged from a study of blood T cell repertoires in COVID-19. Across the study: The analysed material was cDNA or gDNA that came from T cells, B-cell-depleted T cells, or PBMCs.

Study processing details: Estimation of nucleated cell counts was performed using reference gene primer amplification. Here immunoSEQ multiplex PCR was the method, and the copy in TCRdb shows in-frame clones only, minus some. The V and J calls and clone size were taken over from that table, and D and trimming were inferred from the DNA. The sample records 650,000 to 800,000 clones, about nine tenths being singletons. CDR1 and CDR2 from the germline V gene are LGHDT and YNNKEL (reference sequence). The CDR3 is 15 amino acids. Trimming left V 0 bases short and J 5 bases short, with 13 bases between. The clonotype was recovered from a woman between 18 and 29 years old with acute or convalescent COVID-19. The source material was peripheral blood. The chain recombines TRBV3-1 (or the pseudogene TRBV3-2) with TRBJ1-1; no clear D. The CDR3 coding sequence is TGTGCCAGCAGCCAAGATCGCGTGGGGAGGACTGAAGCTTTCTTT. Encoded protein: CASSQDRVGRTEAFF.